The 11 T cell receptor beta chains in this list originate from one sample, sequenced in a study of beta chain features in type 1 diabetes. Regarding the study as a whole: Within each of all four CD4+ subsets, Type 1 diabetes patients had TCRB CDR3s that were moderately but significantly shorter.

TCRB transcripts that were expressed got sequenced, as all of the isolated RNA had been reverse transcribed. Data came from immunoSEQ multiplex PCR; TCRdb stores just in-frame clones and leaves some out. The table shows 600,000 to 750,000 clones, with 9.5% to 15% occurring only once. These receptors are not linked to any known antigen. The specimen was naive CD4+ T cells from blood. These TCRs come from a man aged 25-45 years with type 1 diabetes.

This clone has a handful of counts. The rearrangement joins TRBV7-2 to TRBJ1-2; D remains ambiguous. The CDR3 extends over 13 amino acids. The germline V gene encodes CDR1 SGHTA and CDR2 FQGNSA. V was shortened by 6 bases and J by 2 bases, with 10 bases between the two germline ends. In nucleotides, the CDR3 is TGTGCCAGCAGTACCAGGCTGAACTATGGCTACACCTTC. Amino acids: CASSTRLNYGYTF.

This clone was observed a few times. The V and J genes are TRBV6-5 and TRBJ2-5, with 7 bases matching TRBD1. CDR1 is MNHEY and CDR2 is SVGAGI in the germline V gene. Trimming at V came to 6 bases and at J to 2 bases, leaving 6 bases not matched to a gene. The CDR3 covers 14 residues. The CDR3 protein is CASSMGTAQETQYF. DNA for the CDR3: TGTGCCAGCAGCATGGGGACAGCTCAAGAGACCCAGTACTTC.

This clone has only a few counts. The rearrangement uses TRBV7-2 and TRBJ2-3; 9 bases align to TRBD2. Losses at the gene ends were 5 bases for V and 3 bases for J; bases not matched to a gene: 6. CDR1 SGHTA and CDR2 FQGNSA come from the germline V gene. CDR3 length: 15 residues. Here the CDR3 reads CASSVSSGATDTQYF. The CDR3 DNA sequence: TGTGCCAGCAGCGTCTCTAGCGGGGCTACAGATACGCAGTATTTT.

This clone was found a few times. Other DNA variants within this sample encode the same CDR3. The V and J genes are TRBV20-1 and TRBJ2-5; no reliable D call. The CDR3 contains 11 residues. CDR1 and CDR2 from the germline V gene are DFQATT and SNEGSKA (reference sequence). V was clipped by 3 bases and J by 2 bases, with 4 bases between them. The CDR3 DNA sequence: TGCAGTGCTAGGATACAAGAGACCCAGTACTTC. It codes for CSARIQETQYF.

This rearrangement joins TRBV6-5 to TRBJ2-5; 10 nucleotides agree with TRBD1. Germline-derived CDR1 and CDR2 are MNHEY and SVGAGI. After removal of 4 bases from V and 4 bases from J, the junction contained 6 bases not matched to a gene. This CDR3 has 15 amino acids. CDR3 loop: CASSLGTGVGETQYF. The CDR3 nucleotides read TGTGCCAGCAGTTTAGGGACAGGGGTAGGAGAGACCCAGTACTTC.

This clone was seen a handful of times. The chain uses TRBV10-3 and TRBJ1-3; D is ambiguous. This CDR3 has 15 amino acids. V lost 0 bases and J lost 4, with 10 bases in between. Germline V CDR1 and CDR2: ENHRY, SYGVKD. The CDR3 DNA reads as TGTGCCATCAGTGAGTCGTTGGGCCTGGGAAACACCATATATTTT. Translation gives CAISESLGLGNTIYF.

This clone has a handful of counts. This chain links TRBV7-6 with TRBJ1-5; D unclear. Germline V CDR1 and CDR2: SGHVS, FNYEAQ. This CDR3 is 13 amino acids long. Trimming removed 0 bases from V and 6 bases from J, with 6 bases in between. CDR3 nucleotide sequence: TGTGCCAGCAGCTTAGCGCGGAGTCAGCCCCAGCATTTT. Translating it yields CASSLARSQPQHF.

This clone was observed a handful of times. The V gene is TRBV7-9, the J gene TRBJ2-7; the D gene is possibly TRBD2 (5 bases). Germline values: CDR1 SEHNR, CDR2 FQNEAQ (reference sequence). Trimming pared 2 bases from V and 4 bases from J, leaving 9 bases between. CDR3 length: 13 amino acids. The DNA of the CDR3 is TGTGCCAGCAGCTTACCCGCGGGTTACGAGCAGTACTTC. Translation: CASSLPAGYEQYF.

This chain joins TRBV4-2 and TRBJ1-2; no clear D. This CDR3 has 16 amino acids. Germline CDR1 and CDR2: LGHNA and YNFKEQ. Trimming shortened V by 0 bases and J by 0 bases, and 11 bases separated the two germline ends. This CDR3 is CASSQDISGPNYGYTF. The DNA of the CDR3 is TGTGCCAGCAGCCAAGATATCTCCGGACCTAACTATGGCTACACCTTC.

This clone was picked up a small number of times. The chain uses TRBV28 and TRBJ1-6, with a weak D call TRBD1 (5 bases). This CDR3 comprises 15 residues. Deletions cut 3 bases from V and 8 bases from J, with 14 bases between. Germline CDR1 is MDHEN and CDR2 is SYDVKM. DNA of the CDR3: TGTGCCAGCAGTTTGGCGGGACCCTTACATTCACCCCTCCACTTT. Its translation is CASSLAGPLHSPLHF.

This clone has only a few counts. This rearrangement joins TRBV7-6 to TRBJ1-1; D is uncertain. V shed 5 bases and J shed 3 bases, with 16 bases lying between them. The CDR3 spans 15 residues. The germline V gene encodes CDR1 SGHVS and CDR2 FNYEAQ. The CDR3 spells CASSPHRTGYTEAFF. DNA for the CDR3: TGTGCCAGCAGCCCTCATAGGACGGGATACACTGAAGCTTTCTTT.